The 18 T cell receptor beta chains below were found in one sample sequenced in a study of T-cell memory formation after mild COVID-19. MiXCR, applied by TCRdb to the 5' RACE reads, yields one record per CDR3 protein. Found here are about 130,000 distinct CDR3 sequences, around 27% of them singletons; the top ten hold approximately 25%. Sequencing input: PBMCs or a T cell subset sorted from them (not recorded which). Source of these receptors: an adult woman who had mild COVID-19 (a few samples of this study predate the infection). Cell type and time point are not known.

This rearrangement joins TRBV27 to TRBJ2-7; the D gene is possibly TRBD1 (5 bases). The CDR3 runs to 15 residues. Germline assignment: CDR1 MNHEY and CDR2 SMNVEV (reference sequence). The germline V and J ends were trimmed by 1 base and 3 bases, with 13 bases remaining between them. CDR3 nucleotides: TGTGCCAGCAGTTTATGGGAAGGGGCTGGCTACGAGCAGTACTTC. Translating it yields CASSLWEGAGYEQYF.

This clonotype has more than one count but fewer than ten. The rearrangement joins TRBV6-5 to TRBJ2-7; no firm D call. The CDR3 loop spans 12 amino acids. The V gene's germline CDR1 is MNHEY and CDR2 SVGAGI. The V end was cut by 4 bases, the J end by 4 bases, with 8 bases between. CDR3: CASSLPPYEQYF. The CDR3 nucleotides are TGTGCCAGCAGTTTACCCCCTTACGAGCAGTACTTC.

In its sample, this clonotype was seen a few times. The chain has TRBV7-9 and TRBJ2-1; D unresolved. The V and J ends lost 5 bases and 3 bases respectively, with 20 bases between them. Germline V CDR1 and CDR2: SEHNR, FQNEAQ (reference sequence). This CDR3 is 17 amino acids long. CDR3 sequence (DNA): TGTGCCAGCAGCCCCGACCGGTTTGTAGCCGACTACAATGAGCAGTTCTTC. Translation gives CASSPDRFVADYNEQFF. Combining the CDR3 with reference TRBV7-9 and TRBJ2-1 gives the whole variable domain DTGVSQNPRHKITKRGQNVTFRCDPISEHNRLYWYRQTLGQGPEFLTYFQNEAQLEKSRLLSDRFSAERPKGSFSTLEIQRTEQGDSAMYLCASSPDRFVADYNEQFFGPGTRLTVL.

This clonotype has just a few counts. The J gene is TRBJ2-3, the V gene TRBV7-9; 13 nucleotides match TRBD2. V lost 5 bases to trimming and J lost 5 bases; unmatched junction nucleotides: 7. From germline, CDR1 is SEHNR and CDR2 FQNEAQ (reference sequence). This CDR3 is 16 amino acids long. The CDR3 bases are TGTGCCAGCAGCAACGGACTAGCGGGAGTGGAAGATACGCAGTATTTT. This encodes CASSNGLAGVEDTQYF.

CDR3 residues: CATSRDIGSSYNEQFF. The CDR3 region has the DNA TGTGCCACCAGCAGAGATATCGGTAGCTCCTACAATGAGCAGTTCTTC. The V gene is TRBV15, the J gene TRBJ2-1; the D is unclear. From germline, CDR1 is LNHNV and CDR2 YYDKDF (reference sequence). This CDR3 comprises 16 residues. Trimming stripped 0 bases from V and 0 bases from J, with 9 bases between.

The chain has TRBV29-1 and TRBJ2-1; D is unclear. The germline V gene has CDR1 SQVTM and CDR2 ANQGSEA. The ends were cut back, 2 bases at V and 3 bases at J, with 14 bases in the middle. The CDR3 spans 15 residues. The CDR3 DNA is TGCAGCGTTGAAATGGTGGGAAGGATCTACAATGAGCAGTTCTTC. Residues: CSVEMVGRIYNEQFF.

This clonotype was counted a few times. The chain joins TRBV6-4 to TRBJ2-7; D uncertain. V dropped 0 bases and J dropped 7 bases, with 4 bases sitting between them. Per the germline V gene, CDR1 is MRHNA and CDR2 is SNTAGT. The CDR3 loop spans 11 amino acids. CDR3 amino acids: CASSDSGEQYF. Here the CDR3 DNA reads TGTGCCAGCAGTGACTCAGGGGAGCAGTACTTC.

This chain links TRBV7-9 with TRBJ1-6, with 7 bases fitting TRBD1. This CDR3 region has 17 residues. J was trimmed by 7 bases and V by 5 bases; bases with no gene match: 14. Germline V gene sequence: CDR1 SEHNR, CDR2 FQNEAQ (reference sequence). The CDR3 DNA reads as TGTGCCAGCAGCCCGCCTTCCTTCGGGACAGTCAATTCACCCCTCCACTTT. As protein: CASSPPSFGTVNSPLHF. Full variable domain (missing parts from reference TRBV7-9 and TRBJ1-6): DTGVSQNPRHKITKRGQNVTFRCDPISEHNRLYWYRQTLGQGPEFLTYFQNEAQLEKSRLLSDRFSAERPKGSFSTLEIQRTEQGDSAMYLCASSPPSFGTVNSPLHFGNGTRLTVT.

V usage is TRBV5-1 and J usage is TRBJ1-1, with 7 bases matching TRBD1. The CDR3 extends over 19 amino acids. J was trimmed by 1 base and V by 0 bases; bases with no gene match: 15. CDR1 is SGHRS, CDR2 YFSETQ, per germline. The CDR3 coding sequence is TGCGCCAGCAGCTTGGATGTCGGCAGGGGGAGGTTGGGGAACACTGAAGCTTTCTTT. Amino acids: CASSLDVGRGRLGNTEAFF. The variable domain in full, completed from reference TRBV5-1 and TRBJ1-1, reads KAGVTQTPRYLIKTRGQQVTLSCSPISGHRSVSWYQQTPGQGLQFLFEYFSETQRNKGNFPGRFSGRQFSNSRSEMNVSTLELGDSALYLCASSLDVGRGRLGNTEAFFGQGTRLTVV.

The J gene is TRBJ1-1, the V gene TRBV4-1, with a tentative D call TRBD1 (6 bases). CDR3 size: 16 residues. Trimming cost V 3 bases and J 1 base, with 15 bases left between them. Per the germline V gene, CDR1 is MGHRA and CDR2 is YSYEKL. CDR3 in DNA: TGCGCCAGCAGCCATCCCGAGGGGGGCTGGAACACTGAAGCTTTCTTT. Translation gives CASSHPEGGWNTEAFF.

This chain links TRBV9 with TRBJ2-3; no reliable D call. V was shortened by 3 bases and J by 5 bases, with 19 bases between the two germline ends. This CDR3 comprises 16 residues. Germline CDR1 is SGDLS and CDR2 is YYNGEE. The chain's CDR3 is CASSAPVWTVRDTQYF. For the CDR3, the DNA is TGTGCCAGCAGCGCCCCAGTTTGGACCGTCCGAGATACGCAGTATTTT.

J is TRBJ1-4 and V is TRBV4-1, with TRBD1 identical over 9 bases. The ends lost 4 bases at V and 3 bases at J; junction bases unmatched: 6. The CDR3 is 16 amino acids. Per the germline V gene, CDR1 is MGHRA and CDR2 is YSYEKL. The CDR3: CASSLDRGSANEKLFF. For the CDR3, the DNA is TGCGCCAGCAGCCTCGACAGGGGGTCAGCTAATGAAAAACTGTTTTTT.

In its sample, this clonotype was seen a few times. The chain links TRBV5-5 to TRBJ1-5; the match to TRBD1 covers 7 bases. Germline CDR1 and CDR2: SGHKS and YYEKEE (reference sequence). The CDR3 is 14 amino acids. V lost 4 bases, J lost 3 bases, and 4 bases stayed unmatched. In DNA, the CDR3 is TGTGCCAGCAGCGACGGGACAGTCAATCAGCCCCAGCATTTT. Its protein product is CASSDGTVNQPQHF.

This clonotype was observed a handful of times. The chain uses TRBV6-2 or TRBV6-3 and TRBJ2-7; 12 bases align to TRBD2. J gave up 6 bases and V 8 bases, and 2 bases lay outside the gene matches. The CDR3 extends over 12 amino acids. Germline V gene data show CDR1 as MNHEY and CDR2 as SVGEGT. CDR3 nucleotides: TGTGCCAGCCGACTAGCGGGAGCCGAGCAGTACTTC. Translating it yields CASRLAGAEQYF.

This clonotype was detected a few times. The chain combines TRBV20-1 with TRBJ2-3; possible D gene TRBD2, 5 bases. CDR3 size: 13 residues. The V gene's germline CDR1 is DFQATT and CDR2 SNEGSKA (reference sequence). V lost 0 bases, J lost 2 bases, and 6 bases lay in between. For the CDR3, the DNA is TGCAGTGCTAGAGAGACTAACACAGATACGCAGTATTTT. Its translation: CSARETNTDTQYF.

V and J are TRBV6-5 and TRBJ1-2, with D perhaps matching TRBD1 (5 bases). V lost 5 bases and J lost 4, with 14 bases in between. Germline V gene lookup returns CDR1 MNHEY and CDR2 SVGAGI. The CDR3 totals 14 residues. CDR3 bases: TGTGCCAGCAGTACCGCCCAAGGGGCCTATGGCTACACCTTC. Translated, it gives CASSTAQGAYGYTF.

This clonotype was found a few times. The gene calls are TRBV24-1 and TRBJ2-7, with D possibly being TRBD2 (6 bases). The CDR3 consists of 12 residues. V was trimmed by 5 bases and J by 5 bases, leaving 9 bases between them. The V gene's germline CDR1 is KGHDR and CDR2 SFDVKD. The DNA of the CDR3 is TGTGCCACCAGTGGGTTAGCGGACGAGCAGTACTTC. Its translation is CATSGLADEQYF.

The chain combines TRBV9 with TRBJ1-2; D unclear. V lost 3 bases, J lost 7 bases, and 16 bases lay in between. This CDR3 region has 14 residues. Germline V CDR1 and CDR2: SGDLS, YYNGEE. The CDR3 coding sequence is TGTGCCAGCAGCGCTCAGGATGGGGTTCTTGGCTACACCTTC. It specifies CASSAQDGVLGYTF.